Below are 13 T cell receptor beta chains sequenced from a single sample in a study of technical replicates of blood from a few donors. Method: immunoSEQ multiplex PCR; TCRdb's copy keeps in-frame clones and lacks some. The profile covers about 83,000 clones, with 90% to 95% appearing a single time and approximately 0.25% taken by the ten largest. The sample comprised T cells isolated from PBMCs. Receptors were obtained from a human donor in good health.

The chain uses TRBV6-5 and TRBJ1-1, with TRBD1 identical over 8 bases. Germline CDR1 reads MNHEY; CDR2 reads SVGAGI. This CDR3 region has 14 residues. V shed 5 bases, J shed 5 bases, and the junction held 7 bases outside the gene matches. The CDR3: CASSRRQGSTEAFF. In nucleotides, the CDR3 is TGTGCCAGCAGTAGGCGACAGGGGTCGACTGAAGCTTTCTTT.

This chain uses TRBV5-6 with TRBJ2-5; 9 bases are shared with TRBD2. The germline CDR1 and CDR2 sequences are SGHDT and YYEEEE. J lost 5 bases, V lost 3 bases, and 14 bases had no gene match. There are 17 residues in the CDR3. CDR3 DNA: TGTGCCAGCAGCTGGACTGTCCTGGCGGGGGGGTCTGAGACCCAGTACTTC. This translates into CASSWTVLAGGSETQYF.

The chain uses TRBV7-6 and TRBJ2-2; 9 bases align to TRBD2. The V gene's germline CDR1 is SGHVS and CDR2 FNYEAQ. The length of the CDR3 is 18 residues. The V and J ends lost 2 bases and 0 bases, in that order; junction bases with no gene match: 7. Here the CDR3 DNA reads TGTGCCAGCAGCTTACTAGCGGGAAGAGGGGCGAACACCGGGGAGCTGTTTTTT. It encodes CASSLLAGRGANTGELFF.

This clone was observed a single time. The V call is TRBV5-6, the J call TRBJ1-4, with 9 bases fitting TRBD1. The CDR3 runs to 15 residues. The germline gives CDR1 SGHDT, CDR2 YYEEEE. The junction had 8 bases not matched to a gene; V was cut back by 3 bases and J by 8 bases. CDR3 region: CASSSTGGAYEKLFF. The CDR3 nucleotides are TGTGCCAGCAGCTCCACAGGGGGCGCATACGAAAAACTGTTTTTT.

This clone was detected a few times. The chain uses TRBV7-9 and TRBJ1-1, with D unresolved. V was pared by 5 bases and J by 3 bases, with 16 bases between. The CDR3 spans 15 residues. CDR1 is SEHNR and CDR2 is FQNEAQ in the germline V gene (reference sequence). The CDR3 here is CASSPSGTSYTEAFF. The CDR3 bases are TGTGCCAGCAGCCCCTCCGGTACCTCATACACTGAAGCTTTCTTT.

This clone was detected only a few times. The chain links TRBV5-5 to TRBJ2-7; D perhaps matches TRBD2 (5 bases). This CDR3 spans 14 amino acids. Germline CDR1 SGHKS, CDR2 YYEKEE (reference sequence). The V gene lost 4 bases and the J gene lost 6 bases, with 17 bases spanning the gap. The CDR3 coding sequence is TGTGCCAGCAGCACGGACCCGCTAGGAGGCGAGCAGTACTTC. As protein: CASSTDPLGGEQYF.

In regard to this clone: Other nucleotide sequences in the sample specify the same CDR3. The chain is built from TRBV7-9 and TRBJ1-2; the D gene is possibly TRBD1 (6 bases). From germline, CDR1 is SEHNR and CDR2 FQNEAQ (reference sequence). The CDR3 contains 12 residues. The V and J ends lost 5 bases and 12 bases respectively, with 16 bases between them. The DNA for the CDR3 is TGTGCCAGCAGCACACAGGGAAGGTCAGACACCTTC. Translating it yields CASSTQGRSDTF.

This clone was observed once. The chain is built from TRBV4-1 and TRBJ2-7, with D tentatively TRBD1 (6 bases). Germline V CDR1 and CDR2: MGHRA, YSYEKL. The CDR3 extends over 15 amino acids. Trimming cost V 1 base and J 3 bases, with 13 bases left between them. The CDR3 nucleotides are TGCGCCAGCAGCCAAGTCATGGGACAAGGCTACGAGCAGTACTTC. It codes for CASSQVMGQGYEQYF.

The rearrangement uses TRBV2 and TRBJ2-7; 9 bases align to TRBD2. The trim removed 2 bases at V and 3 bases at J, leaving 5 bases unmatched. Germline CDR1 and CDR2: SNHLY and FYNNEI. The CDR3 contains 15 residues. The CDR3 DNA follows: TGTGCCAGCAGTGAATCGGCGGGAGGGCTCTACGAGCAGTACTTC. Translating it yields CASSESAGGLYEQYF.

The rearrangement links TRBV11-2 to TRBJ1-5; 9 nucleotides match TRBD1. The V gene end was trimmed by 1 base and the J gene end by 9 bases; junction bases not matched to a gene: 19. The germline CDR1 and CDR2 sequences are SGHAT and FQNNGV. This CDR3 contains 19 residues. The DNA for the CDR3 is TGTGCCAGCAGCTTAGGGGGACAGGGTCCCACGGGGGAAGGTATGCCCCAGCATTTT. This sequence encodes CASSLGGQGPTGEGMPQHF.

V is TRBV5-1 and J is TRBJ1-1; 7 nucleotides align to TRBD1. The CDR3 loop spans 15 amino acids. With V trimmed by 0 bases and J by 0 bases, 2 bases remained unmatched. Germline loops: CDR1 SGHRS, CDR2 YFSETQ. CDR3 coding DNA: TGCGCCAGCAGCTTGGCGGGACAGATGAACACTGAAGCTTTCTTT. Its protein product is CASSLAGQMNTEAFF.

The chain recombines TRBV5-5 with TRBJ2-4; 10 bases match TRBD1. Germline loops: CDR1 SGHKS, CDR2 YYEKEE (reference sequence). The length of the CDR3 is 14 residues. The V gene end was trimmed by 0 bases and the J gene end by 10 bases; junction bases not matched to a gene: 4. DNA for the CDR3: TGTGCCAGCAGCTTGGAGGGGACAGGGGCTATTCAGTACTTC. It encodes CASSLEGTGAIQYF.

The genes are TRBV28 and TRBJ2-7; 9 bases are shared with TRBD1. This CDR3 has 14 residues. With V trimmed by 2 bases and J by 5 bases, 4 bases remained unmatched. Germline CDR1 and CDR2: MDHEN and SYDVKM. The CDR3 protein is CASSLPGQGHEQYF. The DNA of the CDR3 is TGTGCCAGCAGTTTACCTGGACAGGGGCACGAGCAGTACTTC.